This T cell receptor (beta chain) is from a study of T cells in Graves' hyperthyroidism and ophthalmopathy. Looking at the study overall: Peripheral blood specimens were obtained at initial diagnosis, prior to any treatment.

This clonotype was detected ten times or more. Those patients with uncontrolled infection, other autoimmune disease, pregnancy or lactation were excluded. TCR beta CDR3 sequences were amplified from RNA transcripts. First-round RT-PCR targeting the TCR CDR3 was performed with the HTBI primer set. TCRdb re-called the multiplex PCR reads with MiXCR, one entry per CDR3 protein. The sample has about 320,000 distinct CDR3 sequences; 16% are singletons. V was clipped by 2 bases and J by 2 bases, with 7 bases between them. The CDR3 length is 13 residues. CDR1 KGHSH and CDR2 LQKENI come from the germline V gene.

The sequencing sample was made of blood. The receptor was derived from a man younger than 45 with Graves' hyperthyroidism. V gene TRBV18 combines with J gene TRBJ2-7; D unclear. The chain's CDR3 is CASSPSQAYEQYF. CDR3 sequence (DNA): TGTGCCAGCTCACCATCGCAGGCCTACGAGCAGTACTTC. Looking up the rest from reference TRBV18 and TRBJ2-7 gives the full variable domain: NAGVMQNPRHLVRRRGQEARLRCSPMKGHSHVYWYRQLPEEGLKFMVYLQKENIIDESGMPKERFSAEFPKEGPSILRIQQVVRGDSAAYFCASSPSQAYEQYFGPGTRLTVT.